This section outlines one T cell receptor (beta chain) sequence together with its context. The antigen remains unidentified. Primers for the PCR totalled 60 Vbeta and 13 Jbeta. TCRdb keeps only in-frame clones here, not all; method: immunoSEQ multiplex PCR. Of roughly 140,000 clones listed, approximately 77% are singletons. Per germline, CDR1 SGHRS and CDR2 YFSETQ. V trimming: 4 bases; J trimming: 2 bases; junction bases outside the gene matches: 9. The CDR3 covers 16 residues. The data are from a study of cytomegalovirus exposure and HLA in healthy donors. Whole-study findings and limits: Per published accounts, TCR beta sequences correctly predicted the HLA-A and HLA-B alleles of most subjects. Across HLA loci, a later analysis found differing TCR association rates, with DRB1 most and HLA-C fewest. Later analysis indicated greater clonal expansion among HLA-associated TCR beta chains than among equally common other chains.

This receptor was taken from a woman between 50 and 59 years old in good health and CMV-seronegative. Material for sequencing was PBMCs. The V call is TRBV5-1, the J call TRBJ2-3; 8 positions match TRBD2. In DNA, the CDR3 is TGCGCCAGCAGCCCCTCAACTAGCGGCCTCACAGATACGCAGTATTTT. The encoded protein is CASSPSTSGLTDTQYF.